What follows are 16 T cell receptor beta chains derived from one specimen sequenced in a study of T cell clonality in common variable immunodeficiency. Only in-frame clones appear in the TCRdb table, and some are missing; sequencing was by immunoSEQ multiplex PCR. The sample yields roughly 60,000 clones, without any singletons. Specimen: peripheral blood mononuclear cells. The receptors here all came from a person aged 18 to 70 in good health.

This clone has ten or more counts. The read comes to an end 3 residues before the CDR3 does, leaving the germline J gene to fill in the end. The gene calls are TRBV6-2 or TRBV6-3 and TRBJ2-1; 8 bases map to TRBD2. CDR1 and CDR2 from the germline V gene are MNHEY and SVGEGT. V was clipped by 7 bases and J by 3 bases; unmatched bases: 8. The CDR3 is made up of 15 amino acids. Here the CDR3 reads CASNTGLAHYNEQFF. Incomplete CDR3 DNA: TGTGCCAGCAATACCGGACTAGCCCACTACAATGAG.

This clone was seen repeatedly, ten times or more. The CDR3 is cut off 3 residues early in the read; its end comes from the germline J gene. J is TRBJ2-2 and V is TRBV28; 8 positions match TRBD2. CDR3 length: 14 amino acids. V dropped 5 bases and J dropped 4; count of bases not matched to a gene: 3. From germline, CDR1 is MDHEN and CDR2 SYDVKM. CDR3 DNA (partial): TGTGCCAGCAGTAGGACTAGCCCCACCGGGGAG. This gives the protein CASSRTSPTGE. The CDR3, in full, reads CASSRTSPTGELFF.

This clone has ten or more counts. The read gets to within 3 residues of the CDR3 end, and the germline J gene fills in the rest. The chain carries TRBV19 and TRBJ1-3; D remains unclear. The CDR3 sequence is 15 residues long. Germline values: CDR1 LNHDA, CDR2 SQIVND (reference sequence). V gave up 6 bases and J gave up 0 bases, with 12 bases separating them. The sequenced part of the CDR3 DNA is TGTGCCAGTAGGTCGCAAGGTAACTCTGGAAACACC. This gives the protein CASRSQGNSGNT. The entire CDR3 protein reads CASRSQGNSGNTIYF.

Ten or more counts support this clone. Sequencing ends 3 residues short of the CDR3 end; the germline J gene provides the rest. This chain uses TRBV7-3 with TRBJ2-1, with D possibly being TRBD1 (5 bases). The CDR3 contains 16 residues. CDR1 is SGHTA, CDR2 FQGTGA, per germline. The V end was cut by 1 base, the J end by 4 bases, with 14 bases between. The covered CDR3 bases are TGTGCCAGCAGCTTAATGGGGCAGACGATTTACAATGAG. Translation: CASSLMGQTIYNE. The whole CDR3 is CASSLMGQTIYNEQFF.

This clone has a count of ten or more. Sequencing ends 3 residues short of the CDR3 end; the germline J gene provides the rest. The J gene is TRBJ2-6, the V gene TRBV28; unclear D gene. The CDR3 contains 15 residues. The germline CDR1 and CDR2 sequences are MDHEN and SYDVKM. Trimming took off 6 bases at V and 0 bases at J, with 9 bases between the two ends. The DNA read from the CDR3 is TGTGCCAGCAGCCGTATCAGCTCTGGGGCCAACGTC. It codes for CASSRISSGANV. The whole CDR3 sequence reads CASSRISSGANVLTF.

This clone has at least ten counts. The sequence runs out 3 residues before the end of the CDR3; the remainder is reconstructed from the germline J gene. The genes are TRBV5-1 and TRBJ1-1; TRBD1 might be the D (6 bases). This CDR3 has 13 residues. In germline, CDR1 is SGHRS, CDR2 YFSETQ. Trimming left V 1 base short and J 5 bases short, with 9 bases between. CDR3 region: CASSLSRGTEAFF. Incomplete CDR3 DNA: TGCGCCAGCAGCTTGAGCAGGGGAACTGAA. The full variable domain, with the rest looked up from reference TRBV5-1 and TRBJ1-1, is KAGVTQTPRYLIKTRGQQVTLSCSPISGHRSVSWYQQTPGQGLQFLFEYFSETQRNKGNFPGRFSGRQFSNSRSEMNVSTLELGDSALYLCASSLSRGTEAFFGQGTRLTVV.

At least ten counts were recorded for this clone. The CDR3: CASGVHRVEGDTQYF. The CDR3 bases that were read are TGTGCCAGCGGTGTACATAGGGTCGAGGGAGATACG. This chain connects TRBV28 to TRBJ2-3; tentatively, D is TRBD2 (5 bases). Sequencing ends 3 residues short of the CDR3 end; the germline J gene provides the rest. V lost 8 bases and J 5 bases, leaving 20 bases between the germline ends. The CDR3 is made up of 15 amino acids. Germline V CDR1 and CDR2: MDHEN, SYDVKM.

This clone appeared many times. The sequence runs out 3 residues before the end of the CDR3; the remainder is reconstructed from the germline J gene. The rearrangement links TRBV2 to TRBJ2-1, with D unclear. V lost 6 bases, J lost 8 bases, and 11 bases lay in between. The CDR3 runs to 12 residues. CDR1 and CDR2 (germline): SNHLY, FYNNEI. The CDR3 region is CASSPSNYEQFF. CDR3 bases read: TGTGCCAGCAGCCCCTCTAACTATGAG.

This clone was seen many times. The CDR3 end falls 3 residues outside the read, so it is completed with the germline J gene. The rearrangement links TRBV7-2 to TRBJ2-2; weak D call: TRBD2 (6 bases). This CDR3 contains 13 residues. CDR1 is SGHTA and CDR2 is FQGNSA in the germline V gene. Trimming took 4 bases from V and 5 from J, leaving 8 bases between them. The sequenced part of the CDR3 DNA is TGTGCCAGCAGCTCCCTAGCGACCGGGGAG. This sequence encodes CASSSLATGE. The entire CDR3 is CASSSLATGELFF.

The sample holds many counts of this clone. The CDR3 end falls 3 residues outside the read, so it is completed with the germline J gene. The chain carries TRBV2 and TRBJ2-1; D is unresolved. Germline values: CDR1 SNHLY, CDR2 FYNNEI. Deletions cut 6 bases from V and 7 bases from J, with 10 bases between. This CDR3 has 12 residues. CDR3 amino acids: CASSSDLNEQFF. The sequenced part of the CDR3 DNA is TGTGCCAGCAGCAGCGATCTGAATGAG. The full variable domain, completed using reference TRBV2 and TRBJ2-1, is EPEVTQTPSHQVTQMGQEVILRCVPISNHLYFYWYRQILGQKVEFLVSFYNNEISEKSEIFDDQFSVERPDGSNFTLKIRSTKLEDSAMYFCASSSDLNEQFFGPGTRLTVL.

The table lists this clone with many counts. The read halts 3 residues ahead of the CDR3 end, with the missing end drawn from the germline J gene. V is TRBV18 and J is TRBJ2-1; maybe TRBD1 (8 bases). V lost 6 bases and J 9 bases, leaving 30 bases between the germline ends. The CDR3 consists of 18 residues. Per germline, CDR1 KGHSH and CDR2 LQKENI. The CDR3 reads CASSYTPNGQGGFGEQFF. The CDR3 DNA, read in part, is TGTGCCAGCTCCTACACACCGAATGGACAGGGAGGGTTTGGTGAG.

The sample holds many counts of this clone. The read is 3 residues too short to cover the CDR3 end, so that end is filled in from the germline J gene. The chain links TRBV7-9 to TRBJ1-1, with 7 positions matching TRBD1. Germline values: CDR1 SEHNR, CDR2 FQNEAQ (reference sequence). The length of the CDR3 is 12 residues. CDR3 bases read: TGTGCCAGCAGCAAAGACAGGGTCGAA. This codes for CASSKDRVE. The CDR3 in its entirety is CASSKDRVEAFF.

At least ten counts were recorded for this clone. The read comes to an end 3 residues before the CDR3 does, leaving the germline J gene to fill in the end. This chain uses TRBV7-9 with TRBJ2-5, with D possibly being TRBD2 (5 bases). V lost 5 bases, J lost 1 base, and 8 bases lay in between. CDR1 and CDR2 (germline): SEHNR, FQNEAQ (reference sequence). The CDR3 spans 13 residues. This CDR3 reads CASSRGPQETQYF. CDR3 bases read: TGTGCCAGCAGCCGCGGGCCCCAAGAGACC. The full variable domain, with the rest looked up from reference TRBV7-9 and TRBJ2-5, is DTGVSQNPRHKITKRGQNVTFRCDPISEHNRLYWYRQTLGQGPEFLTYFQNEAQLEKSRLLSDRFSAERPKGSFSTLEIQRTEQGDSAMYLCASSRGPQETQYFGPGTRLLVL.

This clone was detected many times. The read falls 3 residues short of the CDR3 end, and the missing part is taken from the germline J gene. The V gene is TRBV6-2 or TRBV6-3, the J gene TRBJ2-7; 9 bases are shared with TRBD1. After removal of 4 bases from V and 4 bases from J, the junction contained 11 bases not matched to a gene. The germline gives CDR1 MNHEY, CDR2 SVGEGT. This CDR3 has 16 residues. The CDR3 region is CASSSPGQGNLYEQYF. The sequenced part of the CDR3 DNA is TGTGCCAGCAGTTCCCCCGGACAGGGGAATTTATACGAG.

Ten or more counts support this clone. The read halts 3 residues ahead of the CDR3 end, with the missing end drawn from the germline J gene. The gene calls are TRBV10-1 and TRBJ1-1; D not certain. CDR1 and CDR2 from the germline V gene are WNHNN and SYGVQD (reference sequence). CDR3 length equals 14 residues. The germline V and J ends were trimmed by 0 bases and 1 base, with 6 bases remaining between them. The DNA read from the CDR3 is TGCGCCAGCAGTGAGTCGGCAGGGAACACTGAA. The encoded protein is CASSESAGNTE. The whole CDR3 region reads CASSESAGNTEAFF.

Many counts were recorded for this clone. Read data end 3 residues before the CDR3 end; the end is taken from the germline J gene. The V call is TRBV11-2, the J call TRBJ2-2; 10 nucleotides agree with TRBD2. The ends lost 5 bases at V and 3 bases at J; junction bases unmatched: 3. This CDR3 comprises 15 residues. Germline-derived CDR1 and CDR2 are SGHAT and FQNNGV. CDR3 sequence: CASSRTSGYTGELFF. CDR3 bases read: TGTGCCAGCAGCCGGACTAGCGGTTACACCGGGGAG.